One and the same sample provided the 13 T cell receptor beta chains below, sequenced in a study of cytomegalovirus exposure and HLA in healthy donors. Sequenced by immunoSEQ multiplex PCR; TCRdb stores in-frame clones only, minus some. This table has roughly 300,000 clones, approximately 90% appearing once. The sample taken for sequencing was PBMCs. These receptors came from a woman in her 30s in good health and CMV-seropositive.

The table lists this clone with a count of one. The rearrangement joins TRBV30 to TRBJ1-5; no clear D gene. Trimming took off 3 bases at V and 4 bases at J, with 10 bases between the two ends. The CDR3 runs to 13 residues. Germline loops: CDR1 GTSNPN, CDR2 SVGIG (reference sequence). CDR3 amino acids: CAWSLGPNQPQHF. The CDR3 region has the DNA TGTGCCTGGAGCCTAGGACCAAATCAGCCCCAGCATTTT.

CDR3 sequence (DNA): TGCGCCAGCAGCCAAGATCCCGGCAGCCGGCTGAAGAACACTGAAGCTTTCTTT. Translation: CASSQDPGSRLKNTEAFF. The chain couples TRBV4-1 to TRBJ1-1; D gene ambiguous. CDR1 and CDR2 (germline): MGHRA, YSYEKL. V was shortened by 0 bases and J by 1 base, with 18 bases between the two germline ends. The CDR3 runs 18 residues.

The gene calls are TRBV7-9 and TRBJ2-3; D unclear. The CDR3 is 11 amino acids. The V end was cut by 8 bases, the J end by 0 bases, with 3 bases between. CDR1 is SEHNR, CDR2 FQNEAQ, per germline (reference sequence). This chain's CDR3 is CASRSTDTQYF. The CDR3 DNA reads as TGTGCCAGCCGGAGCACAGATACGCAGTATTTT.

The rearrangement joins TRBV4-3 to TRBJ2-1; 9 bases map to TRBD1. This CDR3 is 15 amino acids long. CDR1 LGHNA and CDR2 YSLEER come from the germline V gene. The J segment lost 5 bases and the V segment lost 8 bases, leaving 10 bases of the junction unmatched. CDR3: CASGQSTGGHNEQFF. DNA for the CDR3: TGCGCCAGCGGACAGTCGACAGGGGGTCACAATGAGCAGTTCTTC.

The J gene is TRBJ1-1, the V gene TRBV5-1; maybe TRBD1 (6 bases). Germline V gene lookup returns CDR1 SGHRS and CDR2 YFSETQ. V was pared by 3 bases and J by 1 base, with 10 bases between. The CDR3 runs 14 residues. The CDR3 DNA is TGCGCCAGCAGCTACGGGACACAGAACACTGAAGCTTTCTTT. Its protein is CASSYGTQNTEAFF.

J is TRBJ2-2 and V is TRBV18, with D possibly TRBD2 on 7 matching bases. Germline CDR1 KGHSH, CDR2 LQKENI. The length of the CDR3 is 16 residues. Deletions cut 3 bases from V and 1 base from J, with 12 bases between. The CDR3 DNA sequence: TGTGCCAGCTCACCCCGCGGGGGCCAGAACACCGGGGAGCTGTTTTTT. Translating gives CASSPRGGQNTGELFF. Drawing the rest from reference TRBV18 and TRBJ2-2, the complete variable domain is NAGVMQNPRHLVRRRGQEARLRCSPMKGHSHVYWYRQLPEEGLKFMVYLQKENIIDESGMPKERFSAEFPKEGPSILRIQQVVRGDSAAYFCASSPRGGQNTGELFFGEGSRLTVL.

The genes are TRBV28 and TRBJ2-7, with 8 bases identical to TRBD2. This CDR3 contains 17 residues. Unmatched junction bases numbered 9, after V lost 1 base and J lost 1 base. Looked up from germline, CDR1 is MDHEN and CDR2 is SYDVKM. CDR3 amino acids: CASSLFGRAIWSYEQYF. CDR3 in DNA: TGTGCCAGCAGTTTATTCGGGAGGGCCATATGGTCCTACGAGCAGTACTTC.

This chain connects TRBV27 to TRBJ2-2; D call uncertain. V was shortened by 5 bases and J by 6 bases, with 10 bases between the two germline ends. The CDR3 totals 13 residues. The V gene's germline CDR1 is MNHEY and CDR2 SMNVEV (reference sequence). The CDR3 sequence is CASSPLVPGELFF. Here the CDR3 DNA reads TGTGCCAGCAGTCCCTTAGTTCCCGGGGAGCTGTTTTTT.

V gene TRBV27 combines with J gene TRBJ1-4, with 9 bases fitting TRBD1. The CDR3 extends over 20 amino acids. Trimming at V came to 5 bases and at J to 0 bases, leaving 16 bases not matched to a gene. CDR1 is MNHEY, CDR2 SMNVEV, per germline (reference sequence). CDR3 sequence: CASSPNNRGLRVATNEKLFF. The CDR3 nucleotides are TGTGCCAGCAGTCCTAATAACAGGGGGCTTAGGGTTGCAACTAATGAAAAACTGTTTTTT. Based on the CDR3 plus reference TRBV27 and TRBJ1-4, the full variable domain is EAQVTQNPRYLITVTGKKLTVTCSQNMNHEYMSWYRQDPGLGLRQIYYSMNVEVTDKGDVPEGYKVSRKEKRNFPLILESPSPNQTSLYFCASSPNNRGLRVATNEKLFFGSGTQLSVL.

The CDR3 reads CASSDNQGARETQYF. CDR3 DNA sequence: TGTGCCAGCAGTGATAACCAGGGGGCGCGAGAGACCCAGTACTTC. The chain recombines TRBV2 with TRBJ2-5; TRBD1 agrees at 8 bases. The CDR3 consists of 15 residues. Trimming cost V 3 bases and J 4 bases; bases outside gene matches: 7. CDR1 is SNHLY, CDR2 FYNNEI, per germline.

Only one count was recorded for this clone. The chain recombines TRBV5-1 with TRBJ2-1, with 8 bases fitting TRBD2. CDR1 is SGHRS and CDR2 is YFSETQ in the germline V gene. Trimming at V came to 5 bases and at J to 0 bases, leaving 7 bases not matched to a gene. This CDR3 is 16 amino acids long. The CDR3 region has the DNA TGCGCCAGCAGGGCGGGGGGCGGCGGCTCCTACAATGAGCAGTTCTTC. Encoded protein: CASRAGGGGSYNEQFF.

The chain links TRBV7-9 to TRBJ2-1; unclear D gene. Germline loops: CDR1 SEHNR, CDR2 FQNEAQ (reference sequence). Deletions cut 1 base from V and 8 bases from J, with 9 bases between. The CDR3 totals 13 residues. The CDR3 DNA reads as TGTGCCAGCAGCTTAGGCCCCCTAGATGAGCAGTTCTTC. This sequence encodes CASSLGPLDEQFF.

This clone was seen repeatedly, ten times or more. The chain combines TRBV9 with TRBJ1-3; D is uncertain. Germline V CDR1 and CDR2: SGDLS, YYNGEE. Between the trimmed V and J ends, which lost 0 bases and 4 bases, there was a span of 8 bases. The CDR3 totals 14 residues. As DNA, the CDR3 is TGTGCCAGCAGCGTAGGTTCTGCGGGAAACACCATATATTTT. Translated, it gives CASSVGSAGNTIYF.